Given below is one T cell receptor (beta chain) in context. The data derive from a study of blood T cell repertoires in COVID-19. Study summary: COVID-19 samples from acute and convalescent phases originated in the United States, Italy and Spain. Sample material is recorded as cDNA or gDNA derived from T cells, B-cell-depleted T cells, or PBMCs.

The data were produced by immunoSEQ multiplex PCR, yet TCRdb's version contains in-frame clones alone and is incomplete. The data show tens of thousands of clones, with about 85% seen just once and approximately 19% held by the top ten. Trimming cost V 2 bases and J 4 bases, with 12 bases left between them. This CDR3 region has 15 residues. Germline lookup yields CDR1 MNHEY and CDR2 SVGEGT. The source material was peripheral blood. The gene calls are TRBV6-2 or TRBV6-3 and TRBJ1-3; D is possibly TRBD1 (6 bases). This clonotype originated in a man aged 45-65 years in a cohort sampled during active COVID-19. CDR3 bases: TGTGCCAGCAGTTACACGACAGGCCCCGGAAACACCATATATTTT. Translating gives CASSYTTGPGNTIYF.